Following are 22 T cell receptor beta chains from one sample sequenced in a study of blood T cell repertoires in COVID-19. Profiled with immunoSEQ multiplex PCR; TCRdb holds only in-frame clones, not every one. The repertoire holds around 210,000 clones, with 88% as singletons. Source material: peripheral blood. The receptors stem from a man between 18 and 29 years old with active or convalescent COVID-19.

This rearrangement joins TRBV15 to TRBJ2-1, with no clear D. Between the trimmed V and J ends, which lost 0 bases and 4 bases, there was a span of 4 bases. Germline values: CDR1 LNHNV, CDR2 YYDKDF (reference sequence). This CDR3 has 13 residues. CDR3 loop: CATSRDAYNEQFF. The CDR3 region has the DNA TGTGCCACCAGCAGAGATGCGTACAATGAGCAGTTCTTC.

This rearrangement joins TRBV19 to TRBJ1-1; D is perhaps TRBD1 (5 bases). V was cut by 5 bases and J by 0 bases, with 13 bases left in between. The CDR3 has 15 residues. The germline CDR1 and CDR2 sequences are LNHDA and SQIVND (reference sequence). The CDR3: CASSFYRQMNTEAFF. The CDR3 bases are TGTGCCAGTAGTTTTTACAGACAGATGAACACTGAAGCTTTCTTT.

The V gene is TRBV28, the J gene TRBJ2-4, with 12 bases lining up with TRBD2. With 5 bases clipped from V and 7 bases from J, the junction kept 3 bases outside the gene matches. This CDR3 is built from 14 residues. Germline V CDR1 and CDR2: MDHEN, SYDVKM. The CDR3 nucleotides read TGTGCCAGCAGTGACGGGACTAGCGGGAACATTCAGTACTTC. Protein sequence: CASSDGTSGNIQYF.

The chain has TRBV5-4 and TRBJ1-2, with a weak D call TRBD1 (5 bases). Trimming took 0 bases from V and 2 from J, leaving 11 bases between them. CDR3 length equals 15 residues. Germline V gene data show CDR1 as SGHNT and CDR2 as YYREEE (reference sequence). The CDR3 sequence is CASSLGRGSNYGYTF. The CDR3 nucleotides read TGTGCCAGCAGCTTGGGGCGGGGCTCCAACTATGGCTACACCTTC.

V and J are TRBV18 and TRBJ2-1; TRBD2 might be the D (5 bases). CDR1 is KGHSH and CDR2 is LQKENI in the germline V gene. The CDR3 has 14 residues. Deletions cut 4 bases from V and 8 bases from J, with 15 bases between. The CDR3 DNA reads TGTGCCAGCTCACGACGGGAATCGGTGGATGAGCAGTTCTTC. As protein: CASSRRESVDEQFF.

Relative to its sample, this clone is medium-sized. The junction and the germline gene differ at one end; a read error may be behind it. This chain connects TRBV7-7 to TRBJ1-3, with no clear D. CDR3 length equals 15 residues. Per the germline V gene, CDR1 is SSHAT and CDR2 is FNYEAQ (reference sequence). CDR3 amino acids: CASSSGRGSGNTIYF. The DNA for the CDR3 is TGTGCTAGCAGCTCGGGGAGAGGGTCTGGAAACACCATATATTTT.

The chain joins TRBV5-6 to TRBJ1-4; D not resolved. V was trimmed by 4 bases and J by 0 bases, leaving 16 bases between them. Germline V gene sequence: CDR1 SGHDT, CDR2 YYEEEE. There are 17 residues in the CDR3. The DNA for the CDR3 is TGTGCCAGCAGCCCATCGGGAGGAATCGCAACTAATGAAAAACTGTTTTTT. This codes for CASSPSGGIATNEKLFF.

This chain connects TRBV30 to TRBJ2-3; weak D call: TRBD2 (5 bases). Germline values: CDR1 GTSNPN, CDR2 SVGIG (reference sequence). Trimming removed 2 bases at V and 2 bases at J, with 11 bases between. The CDR3 is 14 amino acids. CDR3 residues: CAWSRGWDTDTQYF. In nucleotides, the CDR3 is TGTGCCTGGAGTCGAGGGTGGGACACAGATACGCAGTATTTT. Variable domain in full (rest from reference TRBV30 and TRBJ2-3): SQTIHQWPATLVQPVGSPLSLECTVEGTSNPNLYWYRQAAGRGLQLLFYSVGIGQISSEVPQNLSASRPQDRQFILSSKKLLLSDSGFYLCAWSRGWDTDTQYFGPGTRLTVL.

The genes are TRBV9 and TRBJ2-7, with 7 bases lining up with TRBD2. The CDR3 has 17 amino acids. Trimming at V came to 3 bases and at J to 2 bases, leaving 14 bases not matched to a gene. Looked up from germline, CDR1 is SGDLS and CDR2 is YYNGEE. The DNA of the CDR3 is TGTGCCAGCAGCGATGGGGCGGGGGACCCCATCGCCTACGAGCAGTACTTC. It encodes CASSDGAGDPIAYEQYF. The full variable domain, in which reference TRBV9 and TRBJ2-7 provide the parts outside the CDR3, is DSGVTQTPKHLITATGQRVTLRCSPRSGDLSVYWYQQSLDQGLQFLIQYYNGEERAKGNILERFSAQQFPDLHSELNLSSLELGDSALYFCASSDGAGDPIAYEQYFGPGTRLTVT.

This rearrangement joins TRBV7-2 to TRBJ2-4; perhaps TRBD1 as D (6 bases). Germline CDR1 and CDR2: SGHTA and FQGNSA. The CDR3 has 16 residues. V gave up 4 bases and J gave up 9 bases, with 22 bases separating them. The CDR3 DNA sequence: TGTGCCAGCAGCTCGAGTCCTACAGGGCCCTACCCCATTCAGTACTTC. The encoded protein is CASSSSPTGPYPIQYF.

CDR3 residues: CASSRAYGYTF. DNA for the CDR3: TGTGCCAGCAGCCGGGCGTATGGCTACACCTTC. The J gene is TRBJ1-2, the V gene TRBV3-1 (or the pseudogene TRBV3-2); D is unclear. The CDR3 is 11 residues long. V lost 4 bases, J lost 5 bases, and 5 bases lay in between. Looked up from germline, CDR1 is LGHDT and CDR2 is YNNKEL (reference sequence).

This chain joins TRBV28 and TRBJ2-1, with 8 bases identical to TRBD2. The CDR3 sequence is 15 residues long. Germline CDR1 MDHEN, CDR2 SYDVKM. Trimming cost V 2 bases and J 4 bases; bases outside gene matches: 4. CDR3 in DNA: TGTGCCAGCAGTTTAACTAGCGGAAGTTACAATGAGCAGTTCTTC. Its protein product is CASSLTSGSYNEQFF.

The chain combines TRBV30 with TRBJ2-7, with TRBD1 matching 12 bases. CDR1 GTSNPN and CDR2 SVGIG come from the germline V gene (reference sequence). The CDR3 covers 15 residues. J gave up 2 bases and V 5 bases, and 7 bases lay outside the gene matches. CDR3 in amino acids: CAWSGQGARTYEQYF. The CDR3 DNA reads TGTGCCTGGTCGGGACAGGGGGCAAGGACCTACGAGCAGTACTTC. The full variable domain, in which reference TRBV30 and TRBJ2-7 provide the parts outside the CDR3, is SQTIHQWPATLVQPVGSPLSLECTVEGTSNPNLYWYRQAAGRGLQLLFYSVGIGQISSEVPQNLSASRPQDRQFILSSKKLLLSDSGFYLCAWSGQGARTYEQYFGPGTRLTVT.

The V call is TRBV5-8, the J call TRBJ1-4; D uncertain. Looked up from germline, CDR1 is SGHTS and CDR2 is YDEGEE. The CDR3 is 16 residues long. V gave up 4 bases and J gave up 0 bases, with 13 bases separating them. Written as DNA, the CDR3 is TGTGCCAGCAGCAAGGAGGTGTCCTCAACTAATGAAAAACTGTTTTTT. Protein product: CASSKEVSSTNEKLFF.

This clone was seen only once. The genes are TRBV2 and TRBJ2-1; TRBD2 agrees at 11 bases. Per germline, CDR1 SNHLY and CDR2 FYNNEI. This CDR3 has 15 residues. J lost 3 bases, V lost 6 bases, and 4 bases had no gene match. The CDR3 protein is CASRGGLAVYNEQFF. As DNA, the CDR3 is TGTGCCAGCAGGGGGGGACTAGCGGTCTACAATGAGCAGTTCTTC.

The chain joins TRBV2 to TRBJ1-1, with 10 positions matching TRBD1. This CDR3 spans 15 amino acids. The J segment lost 4 bases and the V segment lost 6 bases, leaving 8 bases of the junction unmatched. Germline CDR1 SNHLY, CDR2 FYNNEI. The CDR3 loop is CASRAGQGLGTEAFF. The CDR3 DNA is TGTGCCAGCAGGGCGGGACAGGGGTTGGGCACTGAAGCTTTCTTT.

V is TRBV6-5 and J is TRBJ1-6; TRBD1 aligns across 9 bases. Trimming removed 6 bases from V and 6 bases from J; junction bases left unmatched: 0. CDR1 is MNHEY and CDR2 is SVGAGI in the germline V gene. The CDR3 runs 13 residues. CDR3 DNA sequence: TGTGCCAGCAGGGACAGGGGTAATTCACCCCTCCACTTT. As protein: CASRDRGNSPLHF.

This chain links TRBV12-3 or TRBV12-4 with TRBJ2-5; the D is unclear. Trimming shortened V by 3 bases and J by 4 bases, and 6 bases separated the two germline ends. This CDR3 spans 12 amino acids. The CDR3 region is CASSFSRETQYF. The CDR3 bases are TGTGCCAGCAGTTTTTCGCGAGAGACCCAGTACTTC.

This chain connects TRBV9 to TRBJ2-7, with 9 nucleotides matching TRBD2. The CDR3 sequence is 15 residues long. Losses at the gene ends were 0 bases for V and 5 bases for J; bases not matched to a gene: 6. Germline V gene data show CDR1 as SGDLS and CDR2 as YYNGEE. The CDR3 sequence is CASSVEGTSTDEQYF. CDR3 nucleotides: TGTGCCAGCAGCGTAGAAGGGACTAGCACCGACGAGCAGTACTTC.

V usage is TRBV7-9 and J usage is TRBJ1-2, with 9 bases lining up with TRBD1. Looked up from germline, CDR1 is SEHNR and CDR2 is FQNEAQ (reference sequence). V gave up 6 bases and J gave up 6 bases; unmatched junction bases: 20. This CDR3 is 18 amino acids long. The CDR3 sequence is CASSRPGTGSMRTDGYTF. The DNA of the CDR3 is TGTGCCAGCAGTCGCCCAGGGACAGGGAGTATGCGGACAGATGGCTACACCTTC.

With regard to this clone: Other DNA sequences in the same sample also yield this CDR3. The J gene is TRBJ2-1, the V gene TRBV9; a possible D gene is TRBD2 (7 bases). V was trimmed by 0 bases and J by 9 bases, leaving 10 bases between them. The CDR3 is made up of 13 amino acids. Germline V CDR1 and CDR2: SGDLS, YYNGEE. The CDR3 reads CASSVAGGGEQFF. CDR3 nucleotide sequence: TGTGCCAGCAGCGTAGCGGGGGGCGGTGAGCAGTTCTTC.

This clone appeared a few times. V and J are TRBV10-3 and TRBJ1-2, with 8 bases aligning to TRBD1. This CDR3 is built from 12 residues. CDR1 and CDR2 (germline): ENHRY, SYGVKD. Trimming took 6 bases from V and 11 from J; bases not matched to a gene: 8. The CDR3 nucleotides read TGTGCCATCAGCGGGACAGGCGGGGAATACACCTTC. As protein: CAISGTGGEYTF.